This entry is about one TCR beta chain. Antigen specificity is unknown. The sample originates from a study of CD4+ T cells in melanoma. Study-level results: Reportedly, melanoma neoantigen-specific CD4+ T cells showed varied differentiation states. A reported correlation linked neoantigen-specific CD4+ T cells to CD8+, macrophage and B cell function.

The CDR3 has 15 amino acids. The V gene lost 4 bases and the J gene lost 0 bases, with 9 bases spanning the gap. Germline CDR1 is MGHRA and CDR2 is YSYEKL. The protocol was immunoSEQ multiplex PCR, while the TCRdb copy is restricted to in-frame clones and leaves out a portion. The table records roughly 11,000 clones, about 70% of them present only once. Sequencing was performed on cells from a culture (not recorded whether cultured in vitro). This receptor was taken from a human donor with melanoma. This chain joins TRBV4-1 and TRBJ1-4; the D is unclear. CDR3 region: CASSPPYATNEKLFF. The CDR3 DNA follows: TGCGCCAGCAGCCCCCCATATGCAACTAATGAAAAACTGTTTTTT.